What follows are 15 T cell receptor beta chains derived from one specimen sequenced in a study of shared clonotypes between healthy human individuals. Clones were sequenced by immunoSEQ multiplex PCR, and TCRdb holds only the in-frame ones, with some missing. The table shows millions of clones, with approximately 94% occurring only once. In the naive CD8 group, cells lacked CD45RO and were positively selected for CCR7, so terminally differentiated effector memory CD45RA+ cells were left out. The sequenced sample consisted of naive CD8+ T cells sorted from blood. These receptors all come from a man aged 18 to 35 in good health.

This chain uses TRBV28 with TRBJ2-3; 8 bases map to TRBD1. In germline, CDR1 is MDHEN, CDR2 SYDVKM. CDR3 length: 17 residues. Losses at the gene ends were 6 bases for V and 0 bases for J; bases not matched to a gene: 11. The CDR3 sequence: CASSSGTGSTSTDTQYF. In nucleotides, the CDR3 is TGTGCCAGCAGCTCCGGGACAGGCTCAACTAGCACAGATACGCAGTATTTT.

The chain combines TRBV27 with TRBJ2-7, with TRBD2 as a possible D gene (6 bases). In germline, CDR1 is MNHEY, CDR2 SMNVEV (reference sequence). V lost 2 bases and J lost 2, with 13 bases in between. CDR3 length: 15 amino acids. The CDR3 region is CASSLSLWEAYEQYF. The CDR3, as DNA: TGTGCCAGCAGTTTAAGTTTGTGGGAGGCCTACGAGCAGTACTTC.

J is TRBJ2-1 and V is TRBV11-2, with 7 positions matching TRBD1. In germline, CDR1 is SGHAT, CDR2 FQNNGV. The CDR3 consists of 19 residues. With V trimmed by 5 bases and J by 0 bases, 16 bases remained unmatched. The CDR3 coding sequence is TGTGCCAGCAGCCCGGACAGGTGGGACGTCCGGGGCTCCTACAATGAGCAGTTCTTC. Translated: CASSPDRWDVRGSYNEQFF. Full variable domain (outside the CDR3, taken from reference TRBV11-2 and TRBJ2-1): EAGVAQSPRYKIIEKRQSVAFWCNPISGHATLYWYQQILGQGPKLLIQFQNNGVVDDSQLPKDRFSAERLKGVDSTLKIQPAKLEDSAVYLCASSPDRWDVRGSYNEQFFGPGTRLTVL.

The chain employs TRBV27 and TRBJ2-7, with D possibly being TRBD1 (6 bases). The V gene lost 6 bases and the J gene lost 6 bases, with 21 bases spanning the gap. This CDR3 contains 15 residues. Per germline, CDR1 MNHEY and CDR2 SMNVEV (reference sequence). Here the CDR3 reads CASRPTTGMRGEQYF. The CDR3 nucleotides read TGTGCCAGCAGGCCAACCACAGGGATGCGTGGCGAGCAGTACTTC.

This rearrangement joins TRBV2 to TRBJ1-6; a possible D gene is TRBD1 (6 bases). From germline, CDR1 is SNHLY and CDR2 FYNNEI. With 9 bases removed from V and 8 bases from J, the gap between germline ends came to 14 bases. CDR3 size: 13 residues. CDR3 protein: CASLDRSHSPLHF. The CDR3 DNA is TGTGCCAGTTTAGACAGGTCCCATTCACCCCTCCACTTT.

V gene TRBV5-6 combines with J gene TRBJ2-3, with 14 bases aligning to TRBD2. Germline lookup yields CDR1 SGHDT and CDR2 YYEEEE. CDR3 length: 16 residues. After removal of 6 bases from V and 4 bases from J, the junction contained 7 bases not matched to a gene. The CDR3 region is CASIWGLAGESDTQYF. The CDR3, as DNA: TGTGCCAGCATCTGGGGACTAGCGGGAGAGTCAGATACGCAGTATTTT.

This chain links TRBV19 with TRBJ1-1; the D gene is possibly TRBD1 (5 bases). Trimming cost V 6 bases and J 3 bases, with 20 bases left between them. This CDR3 is built from 16 residues. The germline V gene encodes CDR1 LNHDA and CDR2 SQIVND (reference sequence). CDR3 coding DNA: TGTGCCAGTAGCAAAATAAGGCAGGGTTGGGACACTGAAGCTTTCTTT. It encodes CASSKIRQGWDTEAFF.

The V call is TRBV6-1, the J call TRBJ2-7; 7 bases line up with TRBD1. Trimming took 6 bases from V and 2 from J; bases not matched to a gene: 4. The CDR3 consists of 13 residues. Germline lookup yields CDR1 MNHNS and CDR2 SASEGT. The chain's CDR3 is CASRTGSTYEQYF. The DNA for the CDR3 is TGTGCCAGCAGGACAGGGAGTACCTACGAGCAGTACTTC.

Written as DNA, the CDR3 is TGTGCCAGCAGCCGGGACCCCGGGACAGGGCCATACGAGCAGTACTTC. Its translation: CASSRDPGTGPYEQYF. This chain connects TRBV5-6 to TRBJ2-7; 9 bases fit TRBD1. Germline CDR1 is SGHDT and CDR2 is YYEEEE. This CDR3 is 16 amino acids long. V lost 4 bases, J lost 4 bases, and 12 bases stayed unmatched. The variable domain in full, with the rest retrieved from reference TRBV5-6 and TRBJ2-7, is DAGVTQSPTHLIKTRGQQVTLRCSPKSGHDTVSWYQQALGQGPQFIFQYYEEEERQRGNFPDRFSGHQFPNYSSELNVNALLLGDSALYLCASSRDPGTGPYEQYFGPGTRLTVT.

V and J are TRBV25-1 and TRBJ1-6; D is possibly TRBD1 (5 bases). Per germline, CDR1 MGHDK and CDR2 SYGVNS. The CDR3 is made up of 16 amino acids. Trimming took off 2 bases at V and 11 bases at J, with 19 bases between the two ends. The CDR3: CASSEGEYRFWAPLHF. CDR3 nucleotides: TGTGCCAGCAGTGAAGGGGAGTACAGGTTTTGGGCACCCCTCCACTTT.

This chain connects TRBV5-6 to TRBJ2-1; perhaps TRBD2 as D (6 bases). Germline CDR1 reads SGHDT; CDR2 reads YYEEEE. The V gene lost 4 bases and the J gene lost 7 bases, with 9 bases spanning the gap. The CDR3 spans 12 residues. The chain's CDR3 is CASSHSGNEQFF. The CDR3 DNA reads as TGTGCCAGCAGCCATAGCGGAAATGAGCAGTTCTTC.

This chain connects TRBV6-1 to TRBJ1-1; TRBD1 aligns across 8 bases. The CDR3 has 13 amino acids. V gave up 7 bases and J gave up 1 base; unmatched junction bases: 2. The germline gives CDR1 MNHNS, CDR2 SASEGT. CDR3 residues: CASNDRGNTEAFF. The CDR3 coding sequence is TGTGCCAGCAATGACAGGGGGAACACTGAAGCTTTCTTT.

This sequence joins TRBV27 and TRBJ1-3; D is possibly TRBD1 (5 bases). Trimming took 3 bases from V and 7 from J, leaving 13 bases between them. Per the germline V gene, CDR1 is MNHEY and CDR2 is SMNVEV (reference sequence). This CDR3 spans 14 amino acids. CDR3 sequence: CASSLTARGNTIYF. The CDR3, as DNA: TGTGCCAGCAGTTTGACAGCCCGTGGCAACACCATATATTTT.

This clone was seen more than once but under ten times. DNA of the CDR3: TGTGCCAGCAGTTACACGGTAGAACGCAATTCACCCCTCCACTTT. This encodes CASSYTVERNSPLHF. The V gene is TRBV6-5, the J gene TRBJ1-6; D is undetermined. V was cut by 2 bases and J by 7 bases, with 12 bases left in between. The CDR3 sequence is 15 residues long. CDR1 is MNHEY, CDR2 SVGAGI, per germline.

This chain links TRBV27 with TRBJ2-2; D is unresolved. Germline-derived CDR1 and CDR2 are MNHEY and SMNVEV (reference sequence). V dropped 4 bases and J dropped 3 bases, with 6 bases sitting between them. The CDR3 runs 13 residues. CDR3 coding DNA: TGTGCCAGCAGTTGGAGCGACACCGGGGAGCTGTTTTTT. The encoded protein is CASSWSDTGELFF.